This TCR beta chain was identified during a study of T cell changes during pregnancy in multiple sclerosis. The protocol was immunoSEQ multiplex PCR, while the TCRdb copy is restricted to in-frame clones and leaves out a portion. The sample carries about 51,000 clones, 93% recorded once. The CDR3 covers 16 residues. Trimming pared 2 bases from V and 3 bases from J, leaving 14 bases between. Per the germline V gene, CDR1 is SGDLS and CDR2 is YYNGEE. The specimen was peripheral blood, collected in the second trimester of pregnancy. This TCR was recovered from a female donor with multiple sclerosis, enrolled in a pregnancy study. The chain links TRBV9 to TRBJ2-2; D is perhaps TRBD2 (5 bases). As DNA, the CDR3 is TGTGCCAGCAGCGTCGGGATTATAGCCGACACCGGGGAGCTGTTTTTT. Its translation is CASSVGIIADTGELFF. Full variable domain (outside the CDR3, taken from reference TRBV9 and TRBJ2-2): DSGVTQTPKHLITATGQRVTLRCSPRSGDLSVYWYQQSLDQGLQFLIQYYNGEERAKGNILERFSAQQFPDLHSELNLSSLELGDSALYFCASSVGIIADTGELFFGEGSRLTVL.